This TCR beta chain was recorded in a study of T cell responses to AZD1222 COVID-19 vaccine. Study observations and caveats: There were mostly white British donors and more females than males, and clonal diversity was possibly underestimated. A rise in Spike-specific TCR breadth and depth followed two AZD1222 doses.

The method was immunoSEQ multiplex PCR; TCRdb's version includes in-frame clones alone and lacks a portion of them. The sample shows over 100,000 clones, 80% to 90% of them seen only once. V lost 3 bases and J lost 3; bases outside the gene matches: 3. Germline V gene sequence: CDR1 MDHEN, CDR2 SYDVKM. The CDR3 contains 15 residues. As for this clone: Its target is unknown.

The TCR was taken from an adult in good health. The material was peripheral blood, obtained on day 0 of AZD1222 vaccination. This chain uses TRBV28 with TRBJ2-2, with 8 positions matching TRBD1. In DNA form, the CDR3 reads TGTGCCAGCAGTTTGGGACAGGTGGACACCGGGGAGCTGTTTTTT. Its protein is CASSLGQVDTGELFF.